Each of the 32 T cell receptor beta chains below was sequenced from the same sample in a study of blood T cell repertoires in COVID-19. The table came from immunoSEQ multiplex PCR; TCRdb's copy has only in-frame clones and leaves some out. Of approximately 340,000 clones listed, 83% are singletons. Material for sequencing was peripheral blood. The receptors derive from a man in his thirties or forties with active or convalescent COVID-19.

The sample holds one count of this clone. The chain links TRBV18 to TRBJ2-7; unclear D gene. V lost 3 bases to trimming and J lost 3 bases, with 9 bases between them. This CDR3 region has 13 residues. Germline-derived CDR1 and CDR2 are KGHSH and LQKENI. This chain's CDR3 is CASSPETSYEQYF. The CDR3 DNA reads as TGTGCCAGCTCACCCGAGACAAGCTACGAGCAGTACTTC.

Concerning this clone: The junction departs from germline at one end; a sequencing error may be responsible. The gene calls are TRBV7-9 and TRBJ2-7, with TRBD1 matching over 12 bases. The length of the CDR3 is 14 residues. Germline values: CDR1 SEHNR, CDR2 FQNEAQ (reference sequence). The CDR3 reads CASSTGTGGTLRNF. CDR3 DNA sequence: TGTGCCAGCAGCACCGGGACAGGGGGCACGTTGAGGAACTTC.

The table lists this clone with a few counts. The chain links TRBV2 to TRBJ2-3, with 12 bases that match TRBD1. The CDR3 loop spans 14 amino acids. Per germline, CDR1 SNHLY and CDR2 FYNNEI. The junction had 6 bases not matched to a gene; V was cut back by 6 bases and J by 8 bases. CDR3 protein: CASRGTGGEGTQYF. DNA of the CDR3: TGTGCCAGCAGGGGGACAGGGGGCGAGGGTACGCAGTATTTT. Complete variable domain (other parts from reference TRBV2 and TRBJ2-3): EPEVTQTPSHQVTQMGQEVILRCVPISNHLYFYWYRQILGQKVEFLVSFYNNEISEKSEIFDDQFSVERPDGSNFTLKIRSTKLEDSAMYFCASRGTGGEGTQYFGPGTRLTVL.

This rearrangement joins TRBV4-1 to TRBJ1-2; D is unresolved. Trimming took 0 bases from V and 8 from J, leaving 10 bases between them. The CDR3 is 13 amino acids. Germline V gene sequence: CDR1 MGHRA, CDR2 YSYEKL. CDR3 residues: CASSQDGRPGYTF. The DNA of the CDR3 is TGCGCCAGCAGCCAAGACGGGAGACCAGGCTACACCTTC.

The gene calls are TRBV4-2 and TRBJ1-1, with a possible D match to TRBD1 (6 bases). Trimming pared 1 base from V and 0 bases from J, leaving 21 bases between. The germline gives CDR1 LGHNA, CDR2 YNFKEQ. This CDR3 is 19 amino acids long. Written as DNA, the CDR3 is TGTGCCAGCAGCCAAGCGGGTTGGGAGGGGGGCGGCATGAACACTGAAGCTTTCTTT. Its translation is CASSQAGWEGGGMNTEAFF.

CDR3 loop: CASSDLRNYGYTF. The CDR3 DNA is TGTGCCAGCAGTGATTTGCGGAACTATGGCTACACCTTC. This chain uses TRBV6-1 with TRBJ1-2, with D uncertain. Looked up from germline, CDR1 is MNHNS and CDR2 is SASEGT. The CDR3 length is 13 residues. Trimming removed 3 bases at V and 2 bases at J, with 7 bases between.

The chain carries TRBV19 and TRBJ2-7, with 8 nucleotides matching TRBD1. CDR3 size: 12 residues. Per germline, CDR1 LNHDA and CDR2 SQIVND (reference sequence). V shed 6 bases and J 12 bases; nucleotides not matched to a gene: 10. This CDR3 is CASRRGQGIWYF. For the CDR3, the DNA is TGTGCCAGTAGACGCGGACAGGGAATATGGTACTTC. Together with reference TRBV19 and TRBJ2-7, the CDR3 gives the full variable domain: DGGITQSPKYLFRKEGQNVTLSCEQNLNHDAMYWYRQDPGQGLRLIYYSQIVNDFQKGDIAEGYSVSREKKESFPLTVTSAQKNPTAFYLCASRRGQGIWYFGPGTRLTVT.

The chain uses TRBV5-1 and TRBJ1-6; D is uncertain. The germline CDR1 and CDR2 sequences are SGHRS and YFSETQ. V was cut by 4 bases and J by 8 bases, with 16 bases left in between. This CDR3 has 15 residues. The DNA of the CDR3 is TGCGCCAGCAGCGAAACCCCCTCTGCGGATTCACCCCTCCACTTT. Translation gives CASSETPSADSPLHF. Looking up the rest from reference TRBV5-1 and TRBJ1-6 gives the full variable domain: KAGVTQTPRYLIKTRGQQVTLSCSPISGHRSVSWYQQTPGQGLQFLFEYFSETQRNKGNFPGRFSGRQFSNSRSEMNVSTLELGDSALYLCASSETPSADSPLHFGNGTRLTVT.

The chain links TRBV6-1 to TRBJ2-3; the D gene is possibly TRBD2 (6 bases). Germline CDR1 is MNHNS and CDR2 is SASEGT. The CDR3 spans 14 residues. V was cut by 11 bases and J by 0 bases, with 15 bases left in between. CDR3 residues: CASRRGQSTDTQYF. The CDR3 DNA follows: TGTGCCTCCCGGAGGGGCCAGAGCACAGATACGCAGTATTTT.

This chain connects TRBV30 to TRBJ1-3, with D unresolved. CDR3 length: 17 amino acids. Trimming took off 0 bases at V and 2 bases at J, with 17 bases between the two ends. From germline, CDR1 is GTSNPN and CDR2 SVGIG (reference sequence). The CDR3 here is CAWSVLRFAQTGNTIYF. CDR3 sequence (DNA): TGTGCCTGGAGTGTACTGAGGTTCGCTCAGACTGGAAACACCATATATTTT.

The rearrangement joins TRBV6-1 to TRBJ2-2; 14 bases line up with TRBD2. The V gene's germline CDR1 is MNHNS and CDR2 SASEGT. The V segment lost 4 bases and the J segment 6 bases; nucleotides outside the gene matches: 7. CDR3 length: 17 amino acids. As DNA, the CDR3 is TGTGCCAGCAGTGTCTGGGGGACTAGCGGGAGTGCCGGGGAGCTGTTTTTT. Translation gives CASSVWGTSGSAGELFF.

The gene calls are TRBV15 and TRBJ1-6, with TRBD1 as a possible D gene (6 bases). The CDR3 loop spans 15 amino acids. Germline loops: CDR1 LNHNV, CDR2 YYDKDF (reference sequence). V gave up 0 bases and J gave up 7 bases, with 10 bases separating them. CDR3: CATSRDGQRNSPLHF. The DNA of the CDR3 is TGTGCCACCAGCAGAGATGGACAGAGAAATTCACCCCTCCACTTT.

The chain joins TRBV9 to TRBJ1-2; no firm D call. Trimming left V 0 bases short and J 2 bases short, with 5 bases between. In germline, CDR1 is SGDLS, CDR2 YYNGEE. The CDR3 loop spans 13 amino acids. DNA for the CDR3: TGTGCCAGCAGCGTAGGCCGGAACTATGGCTACACCTTC. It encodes CASSVGRNYGYTF.

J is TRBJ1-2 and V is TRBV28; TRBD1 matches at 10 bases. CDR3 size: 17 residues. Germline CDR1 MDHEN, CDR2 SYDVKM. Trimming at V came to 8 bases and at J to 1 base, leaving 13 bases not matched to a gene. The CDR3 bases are TGTGCCAGCTACAGTTTGGGACAGGGGACGATTAACTATGGCTACACCTTC. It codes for CASYSLGQGTINYGYTF.

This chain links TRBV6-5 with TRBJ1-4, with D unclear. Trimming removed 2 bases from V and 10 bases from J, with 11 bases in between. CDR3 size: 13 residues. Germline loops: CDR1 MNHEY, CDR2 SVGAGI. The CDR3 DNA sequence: TGTGCCAGCAGTTACGATGGGTCGGGAAAACTGTTTTTT. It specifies CASSYDGSGKLFF.

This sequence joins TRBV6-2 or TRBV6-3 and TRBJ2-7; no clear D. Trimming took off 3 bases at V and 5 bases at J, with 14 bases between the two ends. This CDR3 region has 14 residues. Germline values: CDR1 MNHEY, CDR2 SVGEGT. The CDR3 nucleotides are TGTGCCAGCAGTTATTATCAAAACGCAGACGAGCAGTACTTC. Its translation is CASSYYQNADEQYF.

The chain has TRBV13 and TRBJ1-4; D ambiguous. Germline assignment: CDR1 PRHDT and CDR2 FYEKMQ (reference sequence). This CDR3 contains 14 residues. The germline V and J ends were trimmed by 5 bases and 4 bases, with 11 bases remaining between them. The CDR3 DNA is TGTGCCAGCAGCCGCGAAAGCAATAATGAAAAACTGTTTTTT. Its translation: CASSRESNNEKLFF. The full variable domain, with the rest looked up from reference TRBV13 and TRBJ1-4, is AAGVIQSPRHLIKEKRETATLKCYPIPRHDTVYWYQQGPGQDPQFLISFYEKMQSDKGSIPDRFSAQQFSDYHSELNMSSLELGDSALYFCASSRESNNEKLFFGSGTQLSVL.

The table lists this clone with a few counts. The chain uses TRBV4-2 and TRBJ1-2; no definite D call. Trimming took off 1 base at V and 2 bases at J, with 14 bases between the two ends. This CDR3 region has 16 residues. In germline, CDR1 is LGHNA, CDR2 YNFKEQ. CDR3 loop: CASSQGGVAQNYGYTF. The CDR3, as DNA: TGTGCCAGCAGCCAAGGTGGAGTCGCCCAGAACTATGGCTACACCTTC.

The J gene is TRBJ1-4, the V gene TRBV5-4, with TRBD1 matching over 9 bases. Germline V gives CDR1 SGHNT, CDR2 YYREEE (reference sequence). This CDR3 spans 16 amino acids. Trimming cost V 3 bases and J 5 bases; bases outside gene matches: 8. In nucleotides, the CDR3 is TGTGCCAGCAGCTCCGGTAGTGGGACAGGGAATGAAAAACTGTTTTTT. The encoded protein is CASSSGSGTGNEKLFF.

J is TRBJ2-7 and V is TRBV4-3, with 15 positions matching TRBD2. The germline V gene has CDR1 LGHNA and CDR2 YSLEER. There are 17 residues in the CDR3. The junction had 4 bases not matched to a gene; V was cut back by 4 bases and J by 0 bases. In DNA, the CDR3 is TGCGCCAGCAGCCCCGGGGGACTAGCGGGGGGCTCCTACGAGCAGTACTTC. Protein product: CASSPGGLAGGSYEQYF.

This chain's CDR3 is CASGTVERNEKLFF. DNA of the CDR3: TGTGCTAGCGGAACTGTCGAGAGGAATGAAAAACTGTTTTTT. J is TRBJ1-4 and V is TRBV6-5; no clear D. Per the germline V gene, CDR1 is MNHEY and CDR2 is SVGAGI. The CDR3 length is 14 residues.

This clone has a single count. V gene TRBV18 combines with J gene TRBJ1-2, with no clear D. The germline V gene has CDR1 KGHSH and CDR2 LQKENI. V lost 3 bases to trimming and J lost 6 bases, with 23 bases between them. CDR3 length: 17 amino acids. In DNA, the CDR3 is TGTGCCAGCTCACCCGTTATAGCGGCGGGAGAGGTCCATGGCTACACCTTC. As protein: CASSPVIAAGEVHGYTF.

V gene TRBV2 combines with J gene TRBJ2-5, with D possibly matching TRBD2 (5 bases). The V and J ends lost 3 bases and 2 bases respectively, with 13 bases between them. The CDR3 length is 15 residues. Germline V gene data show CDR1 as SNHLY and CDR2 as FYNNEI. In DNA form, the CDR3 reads TGTGCCAGCAGTGACACTAGAGGCGAGCAAGAGACCCAGTACTTC. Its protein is CASSDTRGEQETQYF.

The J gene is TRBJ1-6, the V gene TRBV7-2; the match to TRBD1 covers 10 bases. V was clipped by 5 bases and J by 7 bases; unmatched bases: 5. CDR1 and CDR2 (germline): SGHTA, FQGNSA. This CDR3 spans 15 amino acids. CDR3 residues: CASSRGTGANSPLHF. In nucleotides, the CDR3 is TGTGCCAGCAGCCGGGGGACAGGGGCGAATTCACCCCTCCACTTT.

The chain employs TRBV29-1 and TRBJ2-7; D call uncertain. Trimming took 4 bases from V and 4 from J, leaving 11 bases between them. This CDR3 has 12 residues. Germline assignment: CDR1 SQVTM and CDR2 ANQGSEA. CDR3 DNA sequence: TGCAGCGTTGGGGTGGCGGCGTACGAGCAGTACTTC. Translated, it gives CSVGVAAYEQYF.

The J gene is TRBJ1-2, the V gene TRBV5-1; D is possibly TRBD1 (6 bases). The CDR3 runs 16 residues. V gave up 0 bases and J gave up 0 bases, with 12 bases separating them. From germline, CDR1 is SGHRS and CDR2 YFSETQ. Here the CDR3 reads CASSLGTAPANYGYTF. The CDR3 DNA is TGCGCCAGCAGCTTGGGGACAGCTCCGGCTAACTATGGCTACACCTTC.

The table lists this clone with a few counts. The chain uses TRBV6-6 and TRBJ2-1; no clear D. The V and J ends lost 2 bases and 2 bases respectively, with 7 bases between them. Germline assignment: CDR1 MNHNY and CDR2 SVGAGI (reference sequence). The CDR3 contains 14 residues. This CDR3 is CASSYPGTYNEQFF. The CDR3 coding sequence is TGTGCCAGCAGTTACCCAGGTACCTACAATGAGCAGTTCTTC.

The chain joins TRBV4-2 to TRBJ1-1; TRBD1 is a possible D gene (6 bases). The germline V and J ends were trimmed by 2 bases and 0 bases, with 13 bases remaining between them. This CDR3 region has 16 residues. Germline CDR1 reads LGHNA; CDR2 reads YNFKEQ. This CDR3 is CASSQWGRELNTEAFF. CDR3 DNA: TGTGCCAGCAGCCAATGGGGGCGAGAATTGAACACTGAAGCTTTCTTT.

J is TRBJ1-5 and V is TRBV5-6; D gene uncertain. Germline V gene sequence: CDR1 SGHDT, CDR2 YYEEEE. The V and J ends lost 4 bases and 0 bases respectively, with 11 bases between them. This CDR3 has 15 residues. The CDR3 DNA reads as TGTGCCAGCAGCCCGCTGCGGGGTAGCAATCAGCCCCAGCATTTT. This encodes CASSPLRGSNQPQHF.

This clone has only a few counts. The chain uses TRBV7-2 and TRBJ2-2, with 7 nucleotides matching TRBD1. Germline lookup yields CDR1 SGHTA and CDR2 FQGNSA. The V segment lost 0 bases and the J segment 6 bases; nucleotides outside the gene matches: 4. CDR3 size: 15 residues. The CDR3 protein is CASSLATGSPGELFF. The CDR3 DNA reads TGTGCCAGCAGCTTAGCGACAGGGTCCCCCGGGGAGCTGTTTTTT.

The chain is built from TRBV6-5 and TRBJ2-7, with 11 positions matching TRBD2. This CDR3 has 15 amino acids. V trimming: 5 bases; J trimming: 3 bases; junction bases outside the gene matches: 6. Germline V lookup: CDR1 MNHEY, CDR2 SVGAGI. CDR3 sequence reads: CASSRATSGIYEQYF. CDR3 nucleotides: TGTGCCAGCAGTCGAGCGACTAGCGGGATCTACGAGCAGTACTTC.

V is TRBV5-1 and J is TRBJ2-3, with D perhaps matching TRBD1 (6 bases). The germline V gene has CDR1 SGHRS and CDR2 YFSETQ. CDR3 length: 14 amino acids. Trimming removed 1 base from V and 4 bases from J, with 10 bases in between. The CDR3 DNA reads TGCGCCAGCAGCTTGATAGGGGGTCCAGATACGCAGTATTTT. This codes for CASSLIGGPDTQYF.